This T cell receptor beta chain was identified in a study of technical replicates of blood from a few donors. This clone was seen a handful of times. Sequencing was performed with immunoSEQ multiplex PCR; in TCRdb, only in-frame clones are kept and a portion is missing. The sample shows about 72,000 clones, 95% of them seen only once. Germline V CDR1 and CDR2: GTSNPN, SVGIG (reference sequence). This CDR3 spans 14 amino acids. V was shortened by 0 bases and J by 4 bases, with 10 bases between the two germline ends. The chain joins TRBV30 to TRBJ1-5, with D maybe TRBD1 (6 bases). The TCR was taken from a human donor in good health. Input material: T cells isolated from PBMCs. The DNA for the CDR3 is TGTGCCTGGAGTGTCGGGAGGGGGAATCAGCCCCAGCATTTT. Translation gives CAWSVGRGNQPQHF. The full variable domain, its missing parts supplied by reference TRBV30 and TRBJ1-5, is SQTIHQWPATLVQPVGSPLSLECTVEGTSNPNLYWYRQAAGRGLQLLFYSVGIGQISSEVPQNLSASRPQDRQFILSSKKLLLSDSGFYLCAWSVGRGNQPQHFGDGTRLSIL.